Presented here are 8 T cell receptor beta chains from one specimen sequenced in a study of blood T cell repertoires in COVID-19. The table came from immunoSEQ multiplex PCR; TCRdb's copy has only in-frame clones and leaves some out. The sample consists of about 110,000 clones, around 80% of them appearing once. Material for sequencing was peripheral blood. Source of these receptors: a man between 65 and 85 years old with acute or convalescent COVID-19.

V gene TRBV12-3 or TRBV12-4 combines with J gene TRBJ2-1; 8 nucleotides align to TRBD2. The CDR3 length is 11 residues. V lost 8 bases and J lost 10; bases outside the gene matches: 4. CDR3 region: CASGVAGEQFF. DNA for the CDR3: TGTGCCAGCGGGGTAGCGGGGGAGCAGTTCTTC.

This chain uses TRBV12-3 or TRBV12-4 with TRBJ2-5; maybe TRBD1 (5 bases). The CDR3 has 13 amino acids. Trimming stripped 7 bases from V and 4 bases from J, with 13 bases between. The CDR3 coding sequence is TGTGCCAGCACCCCTAGGGGATTAGAGACCCAGTACTTC. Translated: CASTPRGLETQYF.

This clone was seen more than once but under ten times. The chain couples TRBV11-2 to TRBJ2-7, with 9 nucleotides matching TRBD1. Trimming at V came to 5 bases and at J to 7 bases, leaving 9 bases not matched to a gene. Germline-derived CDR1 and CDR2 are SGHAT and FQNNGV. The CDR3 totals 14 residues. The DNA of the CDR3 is TGTGCCAGCAGCGCCGGGACAGGGTCGGGTGAGCAGTACTTC. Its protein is CASSAGTGSGEQYF.

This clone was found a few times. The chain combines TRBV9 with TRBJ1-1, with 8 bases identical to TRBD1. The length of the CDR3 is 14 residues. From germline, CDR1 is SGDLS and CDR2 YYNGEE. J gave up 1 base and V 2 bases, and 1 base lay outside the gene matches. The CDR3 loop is CASSVRGRNTEAFF. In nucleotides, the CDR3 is TGTGCCAGCAGCGTCAGGGGGCGGAACACTGAAGCTTTCTTT.

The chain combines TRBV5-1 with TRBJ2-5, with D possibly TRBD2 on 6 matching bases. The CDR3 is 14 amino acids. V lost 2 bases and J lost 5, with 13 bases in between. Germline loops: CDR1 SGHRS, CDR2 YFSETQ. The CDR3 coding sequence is TGCGCCAGCAGCTTCCCCGGGGGTGAGGAGACCCAGTACTTC. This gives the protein CASSFPGGEETQYF.

The CDR3 sequence is CASSSTGDSPLHF. DNA for the CDR3: TGTGCCAGCAGCTCGACAGGTGATTCACCCCTCCACTTT. V and J are TRBV7-3 and TRBJ1-6, with a possible D match to TRBD1 (6 bases). The CDR3 extends over 13 amino acids. V was shortened by 4 bases and J by 8 bases, with 9 bases between the two germline ends. Germline assignment: CDR1 SGHTA and CDR2 FQGTGA.

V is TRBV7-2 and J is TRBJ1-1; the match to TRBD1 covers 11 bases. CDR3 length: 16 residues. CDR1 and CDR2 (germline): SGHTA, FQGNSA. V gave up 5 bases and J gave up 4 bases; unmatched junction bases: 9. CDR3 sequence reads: CASSPRTGGASTEAFF. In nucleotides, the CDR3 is TGTGCCAGCAGCCCCCGGACAGGGGGCGCATCCACTGAAGCTTTCTTT.

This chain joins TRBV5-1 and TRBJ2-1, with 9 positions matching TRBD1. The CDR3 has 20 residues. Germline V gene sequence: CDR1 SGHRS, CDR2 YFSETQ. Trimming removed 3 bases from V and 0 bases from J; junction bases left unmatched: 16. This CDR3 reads CASSSPGTGLLSSSYNEQFF. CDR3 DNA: TGCGCCAGCAGCTCACCCGGGACAGGGCTTTTATCGAGCTCCTACAATGAGCAGTTCTTC.